These 8 T cell receptor beta chains were all obtained from the same sample, sequenced in a study of metastatic and nonmetastatic thyroid tumors. Among the patients, none had received any treatment before thyroid surgery. TCRdb recomputed clones from the PCR reads via MiXCR. The table includes roughly 22,000 clones, approximately 35% detected once. Sequencing used blood. Receptors were obtained from a male donor with papillary thyroid cancer or a benign thyroid nodule (not recorded which). Some clones in this sample may be carry-over from other donors' samples.

The V and J genes are TRBV27 and TRBJ1-2; the match to TRBD1 covers 7 bases. Germline V gives CDR1 MNHEY, CDR2 SMNVEV (reference sequence). Trimming took 4 bases from V and 2 from J; bases not matched to a gene: 4. This CDR3 has 14 amino acids. CDR3 protein: CASSSATGNYGYTF. CDR3 DNA: TGTGCCAGCAGTTCCGCGACAGGGAACTATGGCTACACCTTC.

This clone was counted many times. The chain employs TRBV3-1 and TRBJ2-2, with 9 bases matching TRBD1. The CDR3 length is 14 residues. Germline-derived CDR1 and CDR2 are LGHDT and YNNKEL (reference sequence). The V segment lost 5 bases and the J segment 5 bases; nucleotides outside the gene matches: 3. CDR3 DNA: TGTGCCAGCAGCAACGGACAGGGGACCGGGGAGCTGTTTTTT. The encoded protein is CASSNGQGTGELFF.

This clone was counted ten times or more. The CDR3 ends on some other residue instead of the conserved phenylalanine or tryptophan, so this is likely a read error. This rearrangement joins TRBV11-2 to TRBJ2-1; perhaps TRBD2 as D (6 bases). Trimming pared 5 bases from V and 1 base from J, leaving 15 bases between. This CDR3 contains 16 residues. CDR1 and CDR2 from the germline V gene are SGHAT and FQNNGV. The CDR3 sequence is CASSTRVAVSYNEQFV. CDR3 sequence (DNA): TGTGCCAGCAGCACCCGGGTAGCGGTTTCCTACAATGAGCAGTTCGTC.

This clone is termed medium-sized. The J gene is TRBJ1-1, the V gene TRBV5-1; no clear D. Trimming left V 3 bases short and J 3 bases short, with 9 bases between. The CDR3 runs to 13 residues. CDR1 is SGHRS, CDR2 YFSETQ, per germline. This chain's CDR3 is CASSSDGYTEAFF. DNA of the CDR3: TGCGCCAGCAGCTCTGACGGCTACACTGAAGCTTTCTTT.

In its sample, this clone is medium-sized. The J gene is TRBJ1-1, the V gene TRBV5-1; D might be TRBD1 (6 bases). The germline gives CDR1 SGHRS, CDR2 YFSETQ. The CDR3 has 15 amino acids. V lost 0 bases, J lost 1 base, and 10 bases lay in between. CDR3 DNA sequence: TGCGCCAGCAGCTTGGGCAACAGGGAGAACACTGAAGCTTTCTTT. The encoded protein is CASSLGNRENTEAFF.

This clone has ten or more counts. This chain links TRBV5-6 with TRBJ2-1; maybe TRBD2 (6 bases). Per germline, CDR1 SGHDT and CDR2 YYEEEE. This CDR3 has 17 residues. Trimming pared 4 bases from V and 1 base from J, leaving 18 bases between. The CDR3 region has the DNA TGTGCCAGCAGCAGCGTCGTGGCGGGGATGTCCTACAATGAGCAGTTCTTC. Residues: CASSSVVAGMSYNEQFF.

CDR3 protein: CASSLLAGVGVEQFF. The CDR3 DNA reads TGTGCCAGCAGCTTACTAGCGGGAGTTGGAGTGGAGCAGTTCTTC. The chain carries TRBV11-2 and TRBJ2-1; 10 bases are shared with TRBD2. Germline lookup yields CDR1 SGHAT and CDR2 FQNNGV. After removal of 2 bases from V and 10 bases from J, the junction contained 8 bases not matched to a gene. This CDR3 comprises 15 residues.

The chain is built from TRBV30 and TRBJ1-2; D uncertain. V was trimmed by 2 bases and J by 6 bases, leaving 13 bases between them. This CDR3 spans 13 amino acids. Germline CDR1 reads GTSNPN; CDR2 reads SVGIG (reference sequence). The CDR3 spells CAWSTRTRDGYTF. The CDR3 nucleotides are TGTGCCTGGAGTACCCGGACCCGGGATGGCTACACCTTC.